These 9 T cell receptor beta chains share one sample of origin, sequenced in a study of response to subunit inactivated influenza vaccine. Each CDR3 protein is one row after TCRdb ran MiXCR on the RT-PCR reads. The table lists roughly 670,000 distinct CDR3 sequences, less than 15% of them singletons, with around 7.6% in the top ten. Sample: PBMCs from blood, taken less than 15 days before vaccination. All receptors come from a man between 50 and 59 years old who received an inactivated influenza vaccine.

The V call is TRBV18, the J call TRBJ2-3; no firm D call. The V and J ends lost 2 bases and 2 bases respectively, with 14 bases between them. The length of the CDR3 is 16 residues. Germline V gene data show CDR1 as KGHSH and CDR2 as LQKENI. In DNA, the CDR3 is TGTGCCAGCTCACCAAGGTTGGTCGGTTACACAGATACGCAGTATTTT. It codes for CASSPRLVGYTDTQYF.

The chain links TRBV7-2 to TRBJ2-5, with 10 bases that match TRBD1. The germline V gene encodes CDR1 SGHTA and CDR2 FQGNSA. After removal of 5 bases from V and 5 bases from J, the junction contained 5 bases not matched to a gene. The CDR3 loop spans 14 amino acids. CDR3 loop: CASSRDRGRETQYF. The CDR3 DNA follows: TGTGCCAGCAGCCGGGACAGGGGACGGGAGACCCAGTACTTC. Drawing the rest from reference TRBV7-2 and TRBJ2-5, the complete variable domain is GAGVSQSPSNKVTEKGKDVELRCDPISGHTALYWYRQSLGQGLEFLIYFQGNSAPDKSGLPSDRFSAERTGGSVSTLTIQRTQQEDSAVYLCASSRDRGRETQYFGPGTRLLVL.

This clonotype was found many times. The rearrangement uses TRBV7-2 and TRBJ1-4; D not resolved. Germline CDR1 is SGHTA and CDR2 is FQGNSA. The CDR3 has 13 residues. V was trimmed by 7 bases and J by 3 bases, leaving 9 bases between them. DNA for the CDR3: TGTGCCAGCAACGACGGCCCTAATGAAAAACTGTTTTTT. Protein: CASNDGPNEKLFF.

This clonotype was seen repeatedly, ten times or more. The chain combines TRBV28 with TRBJ2-7, with 11 nucleotides matching TRBD1. The CDR3 extends over 14 amino acids. Germline-derived CDR1 and CDR2 are MDHEN and SYDVKM. V was pared by 2 bases and J by 5 bases, with 2 bases of the junction left unmatched. The CDR3 coding sequence is TGTGCCAGCAGTTTAGGGGACAGGGGGAACGAGCAGTACTTC. Protein product: CASSLGDRGNEQYF.

This clonotype was observed a handful of times. The CDR3 reads CASSLEPGGGTEAFF. CDR3 bases: TGTGCCAGCAGCTTAGAACCAGGGGGCGGCACTGAAGCTTTCTTT. The V and J genes are TRBV11-2 and TRBJ1-1; 8 bases agree with TRBD1. J was trimmed by 4 bases and V by 0 bases; bases with no gene match: 4. Germline values: CDR1 SGHAT, CDR2 FQNNGV. The CDR3 sequence is 15 residues long.

The chain links TRBV20-1 to TRBJ2-2; 12 nucleotides agree with TRBD2. Unmatched junction bases numbered 6, after V lost 2 bases and J lost 8 bases. This CDR3 is 15 amino acids long. Germline V CDR1 and CDR2: DFQATT, SNEGSKA (reference sequence). In DNA form, the CDR3 reads TGCAGTGCTAGAAGATGGACTAGCGGGGAGGGGGAGCTGTTTTTT. It yields the protein CSARRWTSGEGELFF.

The CDR3 protein is CASSFIAFSNTGELFF. Here the CDR3 DNA reads TGTGCCAGCAGTTTTATTGCGTTTTCGAACACCGGGGAGCTGTTTTTT. The V call is TRBV27, the J call TRBJ2-2, with D unresolved. This CDR3 region has 16 residues. Germline V gene sequence: CDR1 MNHEY, CDR2 SMNVEV (reference sequence). Trimming took off 3 bases at V and 0 bases at J, with 11 bases between the two ends.

The rearrangement uses TRBV20-1 and TRBJ2-7; possibly TRBD1 or TRBD2 for D (5 bases each). Per germline, CDR1 DFQATT and CDR2 SNEGSKA (reference sequence). This CDR3 comprises 13 residues. With 8 bases removed from V and 5 bases from J, the gap between germline ends came to 19 bases. The CDR3 here is CSRLRAGRNEQYF. The CDR3 DNA sequence: TGCAGTCGGTTGCGGGCAGGGCGGAACGAGCAGTACTTC.

This clonotype was counted only a few times. The chain has TRBV9 and TRBJ2-3, with TRBD2 identical over 7 bases. CDR3 length: 16 amino acids. The V and J ends lost 1 base and 1 base, in that order; junction bases with no gene match: 6. Germline assignment: CDR1 SGDLS and CDR2 YYNGEE. The CDR3 region is CASSVLASGRTDTQYF. DNA for the CDR3: TGTGCCAGCAGCGTATTAGCTAGCGGCCGCACAGATACGCAGTATTTT.